Described below is a single T cell receptor (beta chain) sequence and its context. The CDR3 extends over 15 amino acids. Germline CDR1 SGHVS, CDR2 FNYEAQ. Trimming left V 2 bases short and J 2 bases short, with 10 bases between. This sample was included in a study of blood T cell repertoires in COVID-19. Study-wide context: Samples came from the United States, Italy and Spain, spanning acute and convalescent COVID-19. T cells, B-cell-depleted T cells, or PBMCs supplied cDNA or gDNA.

In the authors' workflow: From reference gene primer amplification, estimates of nucleated cell counts were derived. Sequencing used immunoSEQ multiplex PCR; TCRdb keeps in-frame clones, though not all of them. Clonal size and the V and J genes are those of that table, whereas D and trimming came from the DNA. The data hold over 200,000 clones, with approximately 90% observed a single time. Sequenced material: peripheral blood. The chain carries TRBV7-6 and TRBJ1-3; D might be TRBD1 (5 bases). This TCR was sampled from a man in his sixties who had recovered from COVID-19. CDR3 in DNA: TGTGCCAGCAGCTTAATCAGGGAGGCTGGAAACACCATATATTTT. Encoded protein: CASSLIREAGNTIYF. Full variable domain (missing parts from reference TRBV7-6 and TRBJ1-3): GAGVSQSPRYKVTKRGQDVALRCDPISGHVSLYWYRQALGQGPEFLTYFNYEAQQDKSGLPNDRFSAERPEGSISTLTIQRTEQRDSAMYRCASSLIREAGNTIYFGEGSWLTVV.